This T cell receptor (beta chain) is drawn from a study of post-analysis software for immune sequencing data. Whole-study context: As for disease course, relapsing-remitting, secondary progressive and progressive-relapsing multiple sclerosis were all included. Findings of the study overall: A few TRBV segments appeared more often in patients than in controls, and TRBV5-6, TRBV5-1 and TRBV20-1 were among these. Same-batch preparations were strongly co-clustered by F measure. Normalized Chao1 diversity was significantly reduced in patients versus controls.

On this clonotype: Its antigen remains unknown.

This CDR3 spans 13 amino acids. V lost 7 bases, J lost 9 bases, and 6 bases stayed unmatched. Germline assignment: CDR1 SQVTM and CDR2 ANQGSEA. Tagging with unique molecular identifiers was a feature of the TCR beta cDNA libraries. TCRdb analysed the PCR reads with MiXCR anew, one entry per CDR3 protein. The sample shows approximately 400,000 distinct CDR3 sequences, less than 40% of them seen only once. The source of this sequence is a girl aged 10 to 17 with multiple sclerosis. V usage is TRBV29-1 and J usage is TRBJ2-1, with 13 nucleotides matching TRBD2. The sequenced material came from blood. CDR3 coding DNA: TGCAGCGGCACTAGCGGGGGGGCAGGTGAGCAGTTCTTC. Translating gives CSGTSGGAGEQFF.